This T cell receptor (beta chain) appears in the sequencing data of a study of PD-1 blockade in classical Hodgkin lymphoma. Study results and limitations: While CD8+ TCR diversity did not rise significantly by C4D1, CD4+ TCR diversity did. Lower baseline TCR diversity marked trial partial responders and progressors. The authors excluded patients who started nivolumab under 1 year after ASCT.

The V end lost 3 bases, the J end lost 6 bases, and 12 bases lay between the germline ends. This CDR3 contains 13 residues. The germline V gene encodes CDR1 KGHSH and CDR2 LQKENI. Each and every patient relapsed after autologous stem cell transplantation, and patients got differing brentuximab vedotin exposure. Points on this clone: Its target is unknown.

Some clones are missing from TCRdb's copy, which holds only in-frame ones; the method was immunoSEQ multiplex PCR. Of roughly 140,000 clones in the sample, about four fifths were seen once. This sequence originates from a human donor with classical Hodgkin lymphoma. The chain recombines TRBV18 with TRBJ2-7; TRBD2 might be the D (5 bases). Specimen: peripheral blood mononuclear cells (PBMCs), collected before the second cycle of nivolumab. The CDR3 nucleotides are TGTGCCAGCTCACCCGGGATGGCCTCCGAGCAGTACTTC. Its translation: CASSPGMASEQYF. Filled out from reference TRBV18 and TRBJ2-7, the complete variable domain reads NAGVMQNPRHLVRRRGQEARLRCSPMKGHSHVYWYRQLPEEGLKFMVYLQKENIIDESGMPKERFSAEFPKEGPSILRIQQVVRGDSAAYFCASSPGMASEQYFGPGTRLTVT.